What follows describes a single TCR beta chain. This specimen comes from a study of control samples from healthy donors and cancer patients. The ends were cut back, 0 bases at V and 3 bases at J, with 13 bases in the middle. The CDR3 runs 17 residues. Germline V gene lookup returns CDR1 KGHDR and CDR2 SFDVKD. Assay used: immunoSEQ multiplex PCR; TCRdb lists only in-frame clones, some missing. The sample carries approximately 170,000 clones, around 90% recorded once. The clonotype comes from a woman aged 25 to 45 in good health. The chain links TRBV24-1 to TRBJ2-2, with D possibly matching TRBD2 (6 bases). Source material: blood. The CDR3 DNA reads as TGTGCCACCAGTGATTTGCTGGGGGGTGAGTACACCGGGGAGCTGTTTTTT. Translating gives CATSDLLGGEYTGELFF.